These T cell receptor beta chains were read from a single sample in a study of shared clonotypes between healthy human individuals. TCRdb's copy holds only in-frame clones and misses some; the assay was immunoSEQ multiplex PCR. This sample has 700,000 to 950,000 clones, with about 97% found just once. Specimen: naive CD8+ T cells sorted from blood. The receptors were sampled from a young man in good health. CDR3s include the opening cysteine and the closing phenylalanine or tryptophan. Each record gives: V gene, CDR3 length, CDR3 protein.

V gene: TRBV5-6; CDR3 length: 13; CDR3 protein: CASSFTGSPREFF
V gene: TRBV20-1; CDR3 length: 11; CDR3 protein: CSAKVVDEQFF
V gene: TRBV6-5; CDR3 length: 15; CDR3 protein: CASSQGWAPGNTIYF
V gene: TRBV27; CDR3 length: 16; CDR3 protein: CASSLSAAGRLDTQYF
V gene: TRBV11-2; CDR3 length: 14; CDR3 protein: CASSLEGQNNEQFF
V gene: TRBV9; CDR3 length: 15; CDR3 protein: CASSGLAGYYNEQFF
V gene: TRBV6-1; CDR3 length: 17; CDR3 protein: CASSERTGGYSTDTQYF
V gene: TRBV5-5; CDR3 length: 14; CDR3 protein: CASSLGDRANEQFF
V gene: TRBV7-8; CDR3 length: 17; CDR3 protein: CASSPQPGIKIYNEQFF
V gene: TRBV7-6; CDR3 length: 15; CDR3 protein: CASSLGDRAYNEQFF
V gene: TRBV5-1; CDR3 length: 14; CDR3 protein: CASSLDPSLDEQYF
V gene: TRBV9; CDR3 length: 16; CDR3 protein: CASSVATSASTDTQYF
V gene: TRBV13; CDR3 length: 15; CDR3 protein: CASSLGGRGAETQYF
V gene: TRBV27; CDR3 length: 12; CDR3 protein: CASSFSSDTQYF
V gene: TRBV4-1; CDR3 length: 12; CDR3 protein: CASSQSGNEQFF
V gene: TRBV7-8; CDR3 length: 14; CDR3 protein: CASSFGPGNTEAFF
V gene: TRBV7-7; CDR3 length: 13; CDR3 protein: CASSPGDGYEQYF
V gene: TRBV6-5; CDR3 length: 13; CDR3 protein: CASSYSPSYEQYF
V gene: TRBV9; CDR3 length: 16; CDR3 protein: CASSGHGRAGTDTQYF
V gene: TRBV7-3; CDR3 length: 15; CDR3 protein: CASSLSGDTQETQYF
V gene: TRBV7-9; CDR3 length: 16; CDR3 protein: CASSLPGDRENTEAFF
V gene: TRBV27; CDR3 length: 15; CDR3 protein: CASSLVGPSTDTQYF
V gene: TRBV28; CDR3 length: 14; CDR3 protein: CASSRLQGAYEQYF
V gene: TRBV4-1; CDR3 length: 15; CDR3 protein: CASSQRSGTTGELFF
V gene: TRBV6-5; CDR3 length: 15; CDR3 protein: CASSSSGNGVNEQYF
V gene: TRBV5-1; CDR3 length: 17; CDR3 protein: CASSRVMAGGPPDTQYF
V gene: TRBV5-1; CDR3 length: 15; CDR3 protein: CASSGGWTSGYEQYF
V gene: TRBV9; CDR3 length: 17; CDR3 protein: CASSVALGDRVYNEQFF
V gene: TRBV2; CDR3 length: 15; CDR3 protein: CASCLADDSYNEQFF
V gene: TRBV11-2; CDR3 length: 13; CDR3 protein: CASSLGQVYEQYF
V gene: TRBV15; CDR3 length: 15; CDR3 protein: CATSPSSPSTDTQYF
V gene: TRBV11-2; CDR3 length: 13; CDR3 protein: CASSLPGSETQYF
V gene: TRBV4-1; CDR3 length: 15; CDR3 protein: CASSQVQGNTYEQYF
V gene: TRBV28; CDR3 length: 12; CDR3 protein: CATRQLSYEQYF
V gene: TRBV15; CDR3 length: 18; CDR3 protein: CATSRGRKTSGATDTQYF
V gene: TRBV25-1; CDR3 length: 15; CDR3 protein: CASRPKRLAKNIQYF
V gene: TRBV11-2; CDR3 length: 11; CDR3 protein: CASSLGQEQFF
V gene: TRBV10-3; CDR3 length: 15; CDR3 protein: CAISGGQGAIGELFF
V gene: TRBV10-3; CDR3 length: 14; CDR3 protein: CAISRLAGDNEQFF
V gene: TRBV6-1; CDR3 length: 15; CDR3 protein: CASSGGTASGETQYF
V gene: TRBV27; CDR3 length: 14; CDR3 protein: CASSPLTANYGYTF
V gene: TRBV6-5; CDR3 length: 14; CDR3 protein: CASTPRSGFHEQYF
V gene: TRBV9; CDR3 length: 15; CDR3 protein: CASSPGGGFDQPQHF
V gene: TRBV7-9; CDR3 length: 14; CDR3 protein: CASSSTGANYGYTF
V gene: TRBV7-2; CDR3 length: 16; CDR3 protein: CASSSRQGGVKNIQYF
V gene: TRBV30; CDR3 length: 13; CDR3 protein: CAWSGGAQETQYF
V gene: TRBV29-1; CDR3 length: 13; CDR3 protein: CSATGSGNTEAFF
V gene: TRBV5-6; CDR3 length: 12; CDR3 protein: CASNVGRVEQFF
V gene: TRBV28; CDR3 length: 17; CDR3 protein: CASSYRRTGAFNEKLFF
V gene: TRBV5-1; CDR3 length: 12; CDR3 protein: CASSLGGIEAFF
V gene: TRBV7-2; CDR3 length: 15; CDR3 protein: CASSRDRGPRNTIYF
V gene: TRBV29-1; CDR3 length: 13; CDR3 protein: CSVWGTLYNEQFF
V gene: TRBV29-1; CDR3 length: 12; CDR3 protein: CSVEGRLHEQYF
V gene: TRBV6-5; CDR3 length: 12; CDR3 protein: CASSQGNTEAFF
V gene: TRBV4-1; CDR3 length: 16; CDR3 protein: CASSQESTGAKEKLFF
V gene: TRBV27; CDR3 length: 14; CDR3 protein: CASSPLGQAYEQYF
V gene: TRBV29-1; CDR3 length: 17; CDR3 protein: CSPTVASGTRGSYEQYF